A single T cell receptor beta chain is shown here with its context. Researchers prepared the TRB cDNA libraries using 5' RACE with UMI labels. With the 5' RACE reads reprocessed, TCRdb shows one record per CDR3 protein and no DNA. The listing records thousands of distinct CDR3 sequences. The data originate from a study of CXCR3-negative and CXCR3-positive naive CD8 T cells. The source material was naive CXCR3- CD8+ T cells from blood. Subset: CD45RO-CCR7+CD27+CD95- naive CD8+ T cells lacking CXCR3 (TNR3-). This receptor was identified in a human donor in good health. Some clones in this sample may be carry-over from other donors' samples.

CDR3 in amino acids: CASSIGTGQSSYNEQFF. The V gene is TRBV19, the J gene TRBJ2-1; TCRdb's assignment of TRBD1 cannot be checked, as there is no DNA. This CDR3 comprises 17 residues. CDR1 is LNHDA, CDR2 SQIVND, per germline (reference sequence).